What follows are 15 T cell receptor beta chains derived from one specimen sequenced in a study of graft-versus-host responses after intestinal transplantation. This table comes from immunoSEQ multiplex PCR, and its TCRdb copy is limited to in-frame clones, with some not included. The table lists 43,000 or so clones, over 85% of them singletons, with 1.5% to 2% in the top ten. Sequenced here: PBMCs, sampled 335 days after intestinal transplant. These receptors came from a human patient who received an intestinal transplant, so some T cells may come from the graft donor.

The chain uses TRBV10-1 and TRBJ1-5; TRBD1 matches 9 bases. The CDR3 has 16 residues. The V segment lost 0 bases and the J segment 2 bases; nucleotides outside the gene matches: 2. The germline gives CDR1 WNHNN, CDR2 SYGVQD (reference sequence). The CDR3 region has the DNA TGCGCCAGCAGTGAGTCACGGACAGGGGGCAATCAGCCCCAGCATTTT. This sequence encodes CASSESRTGGNQPQHF.

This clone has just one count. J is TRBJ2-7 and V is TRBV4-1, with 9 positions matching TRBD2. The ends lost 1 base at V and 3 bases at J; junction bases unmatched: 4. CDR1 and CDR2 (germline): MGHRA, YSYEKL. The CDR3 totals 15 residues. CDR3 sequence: CASSQVGGRVYEQYF. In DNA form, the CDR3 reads TGCGCCAGCAGCCAAGTTGGCGGGAGGGTCTACGAGCAGTACTTC.

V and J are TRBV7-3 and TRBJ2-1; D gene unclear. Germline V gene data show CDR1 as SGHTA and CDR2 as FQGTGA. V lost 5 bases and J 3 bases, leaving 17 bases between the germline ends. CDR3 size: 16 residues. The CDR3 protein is CASSRMPLPRYNEQFF. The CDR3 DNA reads TGTGCCAGCAGCAGGATGCCCCTTCCCCGCTACAATGAGCAGTTCTTC.

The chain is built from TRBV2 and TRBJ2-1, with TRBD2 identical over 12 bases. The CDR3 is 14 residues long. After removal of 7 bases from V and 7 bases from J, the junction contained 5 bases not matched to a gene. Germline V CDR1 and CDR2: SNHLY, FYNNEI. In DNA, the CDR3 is TGTGCCAGCATTCTAGCGGGGGGGCAAAATGAGCAGTTCTTC. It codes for CASILAGGQNEQFF.

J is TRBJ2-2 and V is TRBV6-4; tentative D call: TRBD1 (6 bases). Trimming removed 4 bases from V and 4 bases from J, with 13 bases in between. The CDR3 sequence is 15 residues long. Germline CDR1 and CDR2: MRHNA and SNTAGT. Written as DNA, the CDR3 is TGTGCCAGCAGTGTGGCAGGGGACGCCACCGGGGAGCTGTTTTTT. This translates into CASSVAGDATGELFF.

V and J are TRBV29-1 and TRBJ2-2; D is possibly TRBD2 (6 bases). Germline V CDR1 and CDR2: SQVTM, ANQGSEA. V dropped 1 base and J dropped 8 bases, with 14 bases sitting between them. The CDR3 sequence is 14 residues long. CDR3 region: CSVEVGTARGELFF. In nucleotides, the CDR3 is TGCAGCGTTGAAGTAGGGACTGCGAGGGGGGAGCTGTTTTTT.

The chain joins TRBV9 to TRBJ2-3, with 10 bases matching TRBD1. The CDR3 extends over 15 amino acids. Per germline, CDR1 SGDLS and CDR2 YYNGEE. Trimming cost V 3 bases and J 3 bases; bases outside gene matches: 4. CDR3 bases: TGTGCCAGCAGCGCCCGGGACAGGGGTACAGATACGCAGTATTTT. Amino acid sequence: CASSARDRGTDTQYF.

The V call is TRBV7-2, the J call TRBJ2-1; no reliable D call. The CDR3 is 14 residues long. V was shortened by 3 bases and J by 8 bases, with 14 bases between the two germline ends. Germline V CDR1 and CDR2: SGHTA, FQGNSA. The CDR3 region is CASSFLISNYEQFF. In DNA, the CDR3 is TGTGCCAGCAGCTTTTTGATCTCGAATTATGAGCAGTTCTTC. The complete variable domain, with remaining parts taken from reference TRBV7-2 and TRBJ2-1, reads GAGVSQSPSNKVTEKGKDVELRCDPISGHTALYWYRQSLGQGLEFLIYFQGNSAPDKSGLPSDRFSAERTGGSVSTLTIQRTQQEDSAVYLCASSFLISNYEQFFGPGTRLTVL.

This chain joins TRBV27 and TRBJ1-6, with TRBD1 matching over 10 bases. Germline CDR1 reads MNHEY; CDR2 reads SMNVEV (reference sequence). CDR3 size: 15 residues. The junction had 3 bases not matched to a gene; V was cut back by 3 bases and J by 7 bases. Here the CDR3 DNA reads TGTGCCAGCAGTTTTACGGACAGGGGGAATTCACCCCTCCACTTT. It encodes CASSFTDRGNSPLHF.

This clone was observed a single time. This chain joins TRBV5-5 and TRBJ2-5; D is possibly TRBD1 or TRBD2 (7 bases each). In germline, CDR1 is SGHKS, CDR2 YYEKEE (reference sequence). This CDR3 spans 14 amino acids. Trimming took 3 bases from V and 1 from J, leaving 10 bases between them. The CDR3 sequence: CASSWEGAQETQYF. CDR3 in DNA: TGTGCCAGCAGCTGGGAGGGGGCCCAAGAGACCCAGTACTTC. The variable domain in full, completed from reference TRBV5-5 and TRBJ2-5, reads DAGVTQSPTHLIKTRGQQVTLRCSPISGHKSVSWYQQVLGQGPQFIFQYYEKEERGRGNFPDRFSARQFPNYSSELNVNALLLGDSALYLCASSWEGAQETQYFGPGTRLLVL.

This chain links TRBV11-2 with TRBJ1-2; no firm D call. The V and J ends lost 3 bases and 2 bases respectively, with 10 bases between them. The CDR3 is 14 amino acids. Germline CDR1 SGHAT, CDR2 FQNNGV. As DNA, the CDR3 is TGTGCCAGCAGCTTCCCCGGGCTAAACTATGGCTACACCTTC. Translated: CASSFPGLNYGYTF.

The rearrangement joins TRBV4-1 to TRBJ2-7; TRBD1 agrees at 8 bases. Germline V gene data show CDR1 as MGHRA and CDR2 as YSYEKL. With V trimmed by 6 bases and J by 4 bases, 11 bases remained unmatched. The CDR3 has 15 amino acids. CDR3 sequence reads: CASRSLGTGIYEQYF. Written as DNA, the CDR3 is TGCGCCAGCAGGTCTCTGGGGACAGGTATTTACGAGCAGTACTTC.

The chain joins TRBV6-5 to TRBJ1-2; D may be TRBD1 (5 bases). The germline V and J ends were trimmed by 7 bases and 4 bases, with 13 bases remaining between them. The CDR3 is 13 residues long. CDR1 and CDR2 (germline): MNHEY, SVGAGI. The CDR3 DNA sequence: TGTGCCAGCACCAAAACCGGGGCCTATGGCTACACCTTC. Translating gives CASTKTGAYGYTF.

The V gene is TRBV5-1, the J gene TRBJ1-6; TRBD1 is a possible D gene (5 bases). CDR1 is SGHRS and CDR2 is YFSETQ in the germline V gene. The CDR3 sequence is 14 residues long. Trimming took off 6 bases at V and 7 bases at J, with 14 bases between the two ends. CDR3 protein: CASTFDSQNSPLHF. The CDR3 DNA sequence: TGCGCCAGCACCTTCGACAGCCAGAATTCACCCCTCCACTTT.

As DNA, the CDR3 is TGCGCCAGCAGCGAAGTAGCGGGGGCCTTTAAAAACATTCAGTACTTC. It specifies CASSEVAGAFKNIQYF. The chain employs TRBV4-1 and TRBJ2-4, with TRBD2 matching over 9 bases. Looked up from germline, CDR1 is MGHRA and CDR2 is YSYEKL. The CDR3 has 16 residues. The trim removed 5 bases at V and 4 bases at J, leaving 9 bases unmatched.